This TCR beta chain was observed in a study of beta chain features in type 1 diabetes. Study-wide findings and caveats: Across all four CD4+ subsets, people with type 1 diabetes showed modestly shorter TCRB CDR3s.

The CDR3 length is 18 residues. In germline, CDR1 is SGHNT, CDR2 YYREEE (reference sequence). The V end was cut by 0 bases, the J end by 4 bases, with 20 bases between. Remarks on this clone: Its antigen is unknown.

Expressed TCRB transcripts were sequenced after all isolated RNA was converted to cDNA. Here immunoSEQ multiplex PCR was the method, and the copy in TCRdb shows in-frame clones only, minus some. The sample lists 600,000 to 750,000 clones; around 12% were seen once. Sequenced material: naive CD4+ T cells from blood. This receptor was obtained from a man aged 25 to 40 with type 1 diabetes. The rearrangement uses TRBV5-4 and TRBJ2-1; a weak D match, TRBD2 (5 bases). CDR3 sequence (DNA): TGTGCCAGCAGCTTGGAAGGTGCGGGCAGGAAGGGTTACAATGAGCAGTTCTTC. Translation: CASSLEGAGRKGYNEQFF.